Listed below are T cell receptor beta chains from one sample, sequenced in a study of Ad26.COV2.S vaccination and SARS-CoV-2 variants. Libraries were prepared by immunoSEQ multiplex PCR; TCRdb keeps only in-frame clonotypes and omits some of them. Of 400,000 to 500,000 clones listed, roughly 90% are singletons. The source was peripheral blood, collected in a trial of Ad26.COV2.S vaccine versus placebo. These receptors originate from a person aged 18-60 years who received the Ad26.COV2.S COVID-19 vaccine or a placebo. CDR3s include the opening cysteine and the closing phenylalanine or tryptophan. A D gene is named only where the DNA matches it firmly. The size field is filled for only some rows; it gives once, few, many or a size class.

abundance,j_gene,d_gene,v_gene,CDR3aa,CDR3nt
.,TRBJ2-3,TRBD1,TRBV28,CASSFSPRTGTTDTQYF,TGTGCCAGCAGTTTCTCTCCGCGGACAGGGACCACAGATACGCAGTATTTT
few,TRBJ2-7,.,TRBV25-1,CASSEYSPRLGTPYEQYF,TGTGCCAGCAGTGAATATAGCCCAAGACTAGGAACTCCCTACGAGCAGTACTTC
.,TRBJ2-7,TRBD2,TRBV5-4,CASSLVLAGAYEQYF,TGTGCCAGCAGCTTGGTACTAGCGGGGGCCTACGAGCAGTACTTC
.,TRBJ2-1,TRBD2,TRBV6-4,CASSSGLAGSNEQFF,TGTGCCAGCAGTAGCGGACTAGCGGGGTCCAATGAGCAGTTCTTC
.,TRBJ2-3,.,TRBV5-1,CASSLQGALGTDTQYF,TGCGCCAGCAGCTTACAGGGAGCCCTGGGCACAGATACGCAGTATTTT
.,TRBJ2-3,.,TRBV1,CTSTIYLADTQYF,TGCACCAGCACCATCTACTTGGCAGATACGCAGTATTTT
.,TRBJ1-5,.,TRBV7-6,CASSSQGSNQPQHF,TGTGCCAGCAGCTCACAGGGAAGCAATCAGCCCCAGCATTTT
.,TRBJ2-1,TRBD2,TRBV7-3,CASSSLAGMYEQFF,TGTGCCAGCAGCTCCCTAGCGGGGATGTACGAGCAGTTCTTC
.,TRBJ2-7,.,TRBV5-5,CASTTRDTAYEQYF,TGTGCCAGCACCACCAGGGACACAGCCTACGAGCAGTACTTC
.,TRBJ2-5,TRBD1,TRBV7-9,CASSFRDRDQETQYF,TGTGCCAGCAGCTTCCGGGACAGGGATCAAGAGACCCAGTACTTC
once,TRBJ1-5,TRBD1,TRBV12-3/TRBV12-4,CASSSGGGPQHF,TGTGCCAGCAGTAGTGGAGGGGGCCCCCAGCATTTT
.,TRBJ2-3,TRBD2,TRBV2,CASSEDKSGGADTQYF,TGTGCCAGCAGTGAAGATAAGAGCGGGGGTGCAGATACGCAGTATTTT
.,TRBJ1-4,TRBD1,TRBV6-6,CASSPYYRGDEKLFF,TGTGCCAGCAGTCCCTACTACAGGGGAGATGAAAAACTGTTTTTT
few,TRBJ2-2,TRBD2,TRBV11-2,CASSWTSGGPSGGELFF,TGTGCCAGCAGCTGGACTAGCGGGGGGCCATCGGGCGGGGAGCTGTTTTTT
.,TRBJ1-4,TRBD1,TRBV5-1,CASSLGQVASRGKLFF,TGCGCCAGCAGCCTAGGACAGGTCGCCAGCCGGGGAAAACTGTTTTTT
.,TRBJ1-5,.,TRBV6-5,CASSYKQGGRNQPQHF,TGTGCCAGCAGTTATAAACAGGGAGGGAGGAATCAGCCCCAGCATTTT
few,TRBJ2-5,TRBD2,TRBV2,CASSPGTSGAETQYF,TGTGCCAGCAGCCCCGGGACTAGCGGGGCAGAGACCCAGTACTTC
.,TRBJ2-1,.,TRBV2,CATFTGYNNEQFF,TGTGCCACATTCACAGGGTATAACAATGAGCAGTTCTTC
.,TRBJ2-7,TRBD1,TRBV29-1,CSVEETGAYEQYF,TGCAGCGTTGAGGAGACAGGGGCCTACGAGCAGTACTTC
.,TRBJ2-6,.,TRBV5-1,CASSWGTSSGANVLTF,TGCGCCAGCAGCTGGGGCACCAGCTCTGGGGCCAACGTCCTGACTTTC
.,TRBJ2-3,TRBD2,TRBV27,CASKPAGGTDTQYF,TGTGCCAGCAAGCCAGCGGGGGGCACAGATACGCAGTATTTT
.,TRBJ1-2,.,TRBV20-1,CSAQEGYTF,TGCAGTGCCCAGGAGGGCTACACCTTC
.,TRBJ1-1,TRBD1,TRBV5-6,CASSWDRGLNTEAFF,TGTGCCAGCAGCTGGGACAGGGGTTTGAACACTGAAGCTTTCTTT
.,TRBJ2-5,TRBD2,TRBV5-4,CASSLGVAGGAETQYF,TGTGCCAGCAGCTTGGGAGTAGCGGGGGGGGCCGAGACCCAGTACTTC
.,TRBJ2-7,.,TRBV12-3/TRBV12-4,CASSLGTTYEQYF,TGTGCCAGCAGTTTAGGGACGACCTACGAGCAGTACTTC
few,TRBJ1-3,.,TRBV5-1,CASSRDDSGNTIYF,TGCGCCAGCAGTAGAGATGACTCTGGAAACACCATATATTTT
many,TRBJ2-5,TRBD2,TRBV6-2/TRBV6-3,CASSYTSEETQYF,TGTGCCAGCAGTTACACTAGCGAAGAGACCCAGTACTTC
.,TRBJ1-1,.,TRBV29-1,CSVEDPTGLGEAFF,TGCAGCGTTGAAGATCCTACTGGTTTGGGTGAAGCTTTCTTT
.,TRBJ1-1,.,TRBV6-5,CASASGLWNTEAFF,TGTGCCAGCGCCTCGGGTCTCTGGAACACTGAAGCTTTCTTT
.,TRBJ1-3,.,TRBV9,CASSEAGNTIYF,TGTGCCAGCAGCGAAGCTGGAAACACCATATATTTT
.,TRBJ1-2,.,TRBV2,CASSEFAQGVYGYTF,TGTGCCAGCAGTGAATTCGCGCAGGGCGTCTATGGCTACACCTTC
.,TRBJ2-2,TRBD2,TRBV4-1,CASSQGPPQTSGGPPTGELFF,TGCGCCAGCAGCCAAGGGCCCCCACAGACTAGCGGGGGCCCACCTACCGGGGAGCTGTTTTTT
.,TRBJ2-5,.,TRBV4-3,CASSQELKRQETQYF,TGCGCCAGCAGCCAAGAGCTTAAGAGGCAAGAGACCCAGTACTTC
.,TRBJ2-7,.,TRBV6-2/TRBV6-3,CASRPQDYEQYF,TGTGCCAGCAGACCTCAGGATTACGAGCAGTACTTC
once,TRBJ1-2,.,TRBV4-3,CASSPREGQGYTF,TGCGCCAGCAGCCCCCGAGAGGGGCAAGGCTACACCTTC
once,TRBJ1-1,.,TRBV6-2/TRBV6-3,CASSYTPGEYRLGMNTEAFF,TGTGCCAGCAGTTACACCCCCGGGGAGTACCGACTGGGGATGAACACTGAAGCTTTCTTT
.,TRBJ2-7,.,TRBV5-5,CASSTGRSQVPYYEQYF,TGTGCCAGCAGCACCGGACGTAGCCAAGTTCCGTACTACGAGCAGTACTTC
.,TRBJ2-1,TRBD1,TRBV7-8,CASSLADRGWDEQFF,TGTGCCAGCAGCTTAGCGGACAGGGGCTGGGATGAGCAGTTCTTC
.,TRBJ2-1,.,TRBV15,CATSQGSYNEQFF,TGTGCCACCAGCCAGGGCAGCTATAATGAGCAGTTCTTC
.,TRBJ1-1,.,TRBV9,CASSPRQKDEAFF,TGTGCCAGCAGCCCGAGACAGAAAGATGAAGCTTTCTTT
.,TRBJ2-4,.,TRBV28,CASSPPGALAKNIQYF,TGTGCCAGCAGTCCCCCGGGTGCCCTAGCCAAAAACATTCAGTACTTC
few,TRBJ2-7,.,TRBV7-9,CASSERHGYEQYF,TGTGCCAGCAGCGAAAGACATGGCTACGAGCAGTACTTC